This T cell receptor (beta chain) was captured in a study of beta chain features in type 1 diabetes. Regarding the study as a whole: Type 1 diabetes patients had VDJ junctions that carried fewer insertions and more deletions. Type 1 diabetes patients had moderately but significantly shorter TCRB CDR3s in all four CD4+ subsets.

The sequenced template was cDNA made from the entire isolated RNA. Data came from immunoSEQ multiplex PCR; TCRdb stores just in-frame clones and leaves some out. The data contain hundreds of thousands of clones, around 68% of them singletons. Note on this clone: The antigen remains undetermined.

The CDR3 runs 13 residues. Trimming removed 7 bases from V and 3 bases from J, with 12 bases in between. CDR1 and CDR2 (germline): SNHLY, FYNNEI. The chain carries TRBV2 and TRBJ2-5; D not resolved. The source of this sequence is a man younger than 40 in good health. Sequenced input: naive CD4+ T cells from blood. The CDR3 nucleotides are TGTGCCAGCACGGACCGCCTGGAAGAGACCCAGTACTTC. Protein: CASTDRLEETQYF.